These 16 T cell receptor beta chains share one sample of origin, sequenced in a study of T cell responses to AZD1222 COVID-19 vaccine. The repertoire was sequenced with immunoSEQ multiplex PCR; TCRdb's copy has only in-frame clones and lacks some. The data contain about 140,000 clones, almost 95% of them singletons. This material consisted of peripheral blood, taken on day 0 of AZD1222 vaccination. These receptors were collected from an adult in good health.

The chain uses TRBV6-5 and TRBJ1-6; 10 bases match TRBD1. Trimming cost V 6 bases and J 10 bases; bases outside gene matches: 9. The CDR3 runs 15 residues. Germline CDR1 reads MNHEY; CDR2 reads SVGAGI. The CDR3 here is CASSLGGTGVSPLHF. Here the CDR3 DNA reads TGTGCCAGCAGCCTAGGGGGGACAGGGGTATCACCCCTCCACTTT.

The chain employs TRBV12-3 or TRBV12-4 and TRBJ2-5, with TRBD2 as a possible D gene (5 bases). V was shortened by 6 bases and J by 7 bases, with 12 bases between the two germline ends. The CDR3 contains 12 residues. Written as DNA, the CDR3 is TGTGCCAGCAGCCTACAACGGGGGACCCAGTACTTC. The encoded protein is CASSLQRGTQYF.

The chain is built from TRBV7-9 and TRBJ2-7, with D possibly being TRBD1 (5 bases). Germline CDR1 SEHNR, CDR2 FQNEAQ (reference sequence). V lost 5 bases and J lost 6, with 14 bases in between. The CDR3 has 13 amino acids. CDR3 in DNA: TGTGCCAGCAGCGTTACAGGAACGGGCGAGCAGTACTTC. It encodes CASSVTGTGEQYF.

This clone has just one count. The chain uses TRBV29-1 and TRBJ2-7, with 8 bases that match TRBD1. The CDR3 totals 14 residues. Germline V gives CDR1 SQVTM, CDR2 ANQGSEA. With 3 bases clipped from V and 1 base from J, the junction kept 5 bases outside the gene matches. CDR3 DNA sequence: TGCAGCGTTGAGTTTGGACAGGGATCCTACGAGCAGTACTTC. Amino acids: CSVEFGQGSYEQYF.

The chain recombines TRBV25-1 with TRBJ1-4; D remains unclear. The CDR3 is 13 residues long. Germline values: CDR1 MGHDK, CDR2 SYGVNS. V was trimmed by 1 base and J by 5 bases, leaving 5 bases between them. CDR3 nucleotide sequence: TGTGCCAGCAGTGAATTGACAAATGAAAAACTGTTTTTT. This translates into CASSELTNEKLFF.

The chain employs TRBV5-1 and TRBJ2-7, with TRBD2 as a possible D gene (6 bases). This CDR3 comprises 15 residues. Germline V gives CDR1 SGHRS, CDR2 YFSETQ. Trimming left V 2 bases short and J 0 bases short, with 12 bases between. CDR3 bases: TGCGCCAGCAGCTTCGATAGCGGTAGCTCCTACGAGCAGTACTTC. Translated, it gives CASSFDSGSSYEQYF.

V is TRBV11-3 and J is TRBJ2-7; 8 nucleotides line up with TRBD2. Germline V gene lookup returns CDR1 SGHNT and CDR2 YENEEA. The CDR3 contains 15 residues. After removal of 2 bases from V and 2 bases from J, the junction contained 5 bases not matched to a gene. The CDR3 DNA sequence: TGTGCCAGCAGCTTACGGAACGGGGGGGCCTACGAGCAGTACTTC. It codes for CASSLRNGGAYEQYF.

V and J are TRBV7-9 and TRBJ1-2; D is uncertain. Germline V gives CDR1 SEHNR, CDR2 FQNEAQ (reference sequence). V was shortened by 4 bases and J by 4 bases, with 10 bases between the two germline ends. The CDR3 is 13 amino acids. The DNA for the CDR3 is TGTGCCAGCAGCTCCCCCCGATTCTATGGCTACACCTTC. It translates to CASSSPRFYGYTF.

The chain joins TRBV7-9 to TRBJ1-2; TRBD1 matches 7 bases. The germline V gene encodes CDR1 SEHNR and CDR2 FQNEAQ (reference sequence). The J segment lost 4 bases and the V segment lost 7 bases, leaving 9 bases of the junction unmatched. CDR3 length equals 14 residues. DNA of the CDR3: TGTGCCAGCATCCTCGGGACAGACTTCTATGGCTACACCTTC. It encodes CASILGTDFYGYTF.

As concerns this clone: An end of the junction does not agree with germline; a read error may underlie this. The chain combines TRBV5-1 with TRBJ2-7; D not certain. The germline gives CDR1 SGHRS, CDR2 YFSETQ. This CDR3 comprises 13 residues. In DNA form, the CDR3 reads TGCGCCAGTAGCTTAGGCAGCTCCTACGAGCAGTACTTC. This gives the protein CASSLGSSYEQYF.

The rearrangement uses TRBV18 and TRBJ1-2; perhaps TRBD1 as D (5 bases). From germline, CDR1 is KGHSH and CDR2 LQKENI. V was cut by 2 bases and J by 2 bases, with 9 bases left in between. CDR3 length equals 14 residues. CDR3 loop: CASSPGGPNYGYTF. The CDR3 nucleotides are TGTGCCAGCTCACCAGGGGGACCAAACTATGGCTACACCTTC.

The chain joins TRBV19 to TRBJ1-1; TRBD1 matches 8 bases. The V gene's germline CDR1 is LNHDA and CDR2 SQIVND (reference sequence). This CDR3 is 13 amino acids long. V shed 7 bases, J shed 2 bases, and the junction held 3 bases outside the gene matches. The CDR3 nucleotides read TGTGCCAGTACGACAGGGGCAAACACTGAAGCTTTCTTT. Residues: CASTTGANTEAFF.

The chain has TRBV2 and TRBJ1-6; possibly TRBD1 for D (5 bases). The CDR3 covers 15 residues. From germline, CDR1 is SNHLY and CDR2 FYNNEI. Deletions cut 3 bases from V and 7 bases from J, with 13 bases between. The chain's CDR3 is CASSEGGVGNSPLHF. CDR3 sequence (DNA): TGTGCCAGCAGTGAGGGAGGGGTCGGAAATTCACCCCTCCACTTT.

For the CDR3, the DNA is TGTGCCTGGAGTGTACATAGCAATCAGCCCCAGCATTTT. It translates to CAWSVHSNQPQHF. The chain employs TRBV30 and TRBJ1-5, with no clear D. CDR1 and CDR2 (germline): GTSNPN, SVGIG (reference sequence). This CDR3 contains 13 residues. Trimming pared 0 bases from V and 0 bases from J, leaving 3 bases between.

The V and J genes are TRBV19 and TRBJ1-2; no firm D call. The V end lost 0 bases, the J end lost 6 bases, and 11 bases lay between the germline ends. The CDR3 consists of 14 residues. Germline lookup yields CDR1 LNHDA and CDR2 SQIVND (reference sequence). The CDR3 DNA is TGTGCCAGTAGTATAGATTTGTATGGGGATGGCTACACCTTC. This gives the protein CASSIDLYGDGYTF.

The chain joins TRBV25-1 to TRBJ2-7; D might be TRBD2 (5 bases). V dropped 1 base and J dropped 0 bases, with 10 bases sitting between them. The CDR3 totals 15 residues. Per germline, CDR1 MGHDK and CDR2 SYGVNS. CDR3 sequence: CASSESRGFSYEQYF. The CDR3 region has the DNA TGTGCCAGCAGTGAATCTCGCGGGTTCTCCTACGAGCAGTACTTC.